This T cell receptor beta chain stems from a study of a mutant IDH1 vaccine in newly diagnosed glioma. Across the whole study: Vaccination was launched 4-6 weeks after radiotherapy alone, or with temozolomide cycles.

To note about this clone: What it binds is not known.

Produced via immunoSEQ multiplex PCR; TCRdb's table is partial and in-frame only. Of tens of thousands of clones in the sample, roughly 80% were seen once. Germline CDR1 SNHLY, CDR2 FYNNEI. Losses at the gene ends were 1 base for V and 5 bases for J; bases not matched to a gene: 5. There are 15 residues in the CDR3. Time point given: week 47, end of study. One vaccine dose held 300 ug of mutant IDH1 20-mer peptide and came with topical imiquimod. This rearrangement joins TRBV2 to TRBJ1-5; TRBD1 matches 7 bases. The source was PBMCs, collected from a glioma patient whose treatment included an IDH1 peptide vaccine. The source is a woman between 50 and 59 years old with glioma. The CDR3 here is CASSEEGAGDQPQHF. The CDR3 coding sequence is TGTGCCAGCAGTGAAGAGGGGGCAGGCGATCAGCCCCAGCATTTT.